Below, 15 T cell receptor beta chains from the same sample are listed, as sequenced in a study of blood T cell repertoires in COVID-19. The data were produced by immunoSEQ multiplex PCR, yet TCRdb's version contains in-frame clones alone and is incomplete. This table has under 200,000 clones, about 87% appearing once. Sample: peripheral blood. These receptors were taken from a woman in her 70s with COVID-19, enrolled during active disease.

This clone has a single count. The rearrangement links TRBV6-6 to TRBJ1-2; D may be TRBD1 (5 bases). The V gene lost 2 bases and the J gene lost 8 bases, with 12 bases spanning the gap. Germline CDR1 MNHNY, CDR2 SVGAGI (reference sequence). The CDR3 is 13 residues long. In DNA, the CDR3 is TGTGCCAGCAGTTACGCCGGGGGTCGGGGCTACACCTTC. Encoded protein: CASSYAGGRGYTF.

The V and J genes are TRBV2 and TRBJ1-5; D ambiguous. Germline CDR1 reads SNHLY; CDR2 reads FYNNEI. Deletions cut 4 bases from V and 5 bases from J, with 12 bases between. The CDR3 runs 14 residues. The DNA for the CDR3 is TGTGCCAGCAGTGGATACGGGAGAGATCAGCCCCAGCATTTT. Its protein is CASSGYGRDQPQHF. The full variable domain, in which reference TRBV2 and TRBJ1-5 provide the parts outside the CDR3, is EPEVTQTPSHQVTQMGQEVILRCVPISNHLYFYWYRQILGQKVEFLVSFYNNEISEKSEIFDDQFSVERPDGSNFTLKIRSTKLEDSAMYFCASSGYGRDQPQHFGDGTRLSIL.

The chain employs TRBV28 and TRBJ1-1; D call uncertain. V lost 7 bases, J lost 1 base, and 19 bases lay in between. CDR1 is MDHEN, CDR2 SYDVKM, per germline. The CDR3 has 16 residues. CDR3 region: CASIVAEGGTNTEAFF. Written as DNA, the CDR3 is TGTGCCAGCATCGTAGCGGAGGGCGGAACGAACACTGAAGCTTTCTTT.

The chain links TRBV2 to TRBJ2-3; no clear D gene. CDR1 is SNHLY, CDR2 FYNNEI, per germline. There are 14 residues in the CDR3. V dropped 5 bases and J dropped 1 base, with 10 bases sitting between them. CDR3 loop: CASSYSPGTDTQYF. In DNA form, the CDR3 reads TGTGCCAGCAGTTACAGTCCAGGCACAGATACGCAGTATTTT.

This chain links TRBV15 with TRBJ2-3, with 13 bases aligning to TRBD2. The length of the CDR3 is 16 residues. From germline, CDR1 is LNHNV and CDR2 YYDKDF (reference sequence). V shed 5 bases, J shed 3 bases, and the junction held 5 bases outside the gene matches. CDR3 sequence (DNA): TGTGCCACCAGCGCGTGGGGACTAGCGGGGACAGATACGCAGTATTTT. Amino acids: CATSAWGLAGTDTQYF.

This clone was picked up one time. V is TRBV5-1 and J is TRBJ2-3; tentatively, D is TRBD1 (6 bases). CDR1 SGHRS and CDR2 YFSETQ come from the germline V gene. The CDR3 contains 13 residues. With 5 bases removed from V and 2 bases from J, the gap between germline ends came to 9 bases. The DNA for the CDR3 is TGCGCCAGCAGACAGGGAACCACAGATACGCAGTATTTT. Its protein is CASRQGTTDTQYF.

This clone occurred once. The chain is built from TRBV7-2 and TRBJ2-7; TRBD2 matches 9 bases. CDR3 length: 16 residues. Germline V gene sequence: CDR1 SGHTA, CDR2 FQGNSA. The J segment lost 3 bases and the V segment lost 5 bases, leaving 11 bases of the junction unmatched. CDR3 loop: CASSPGPAGGLYEQYF. The CDR3 nucleotides are TGTGCCAGCAGCCCAGGCCCAGCGGGGGGCCTCTACGAGCAGTACTTC.

The V call is TRBV7-8, the J call TRBJ2-2; 7 bases are a match to TRBD2. Germline CDR1 reads SGHVS; CDR2 reads FQNEAQ. The CDR3 has 14 residues. J lost 6 bases, V lost 5 bases, and 6 bases had no gene match. DNA of the CDR3: TGTGCCAGCAGCCCTATTGCGGGGGCCGGGGAGCTGTTTTTT. Protein product: CASSPIAGAGELFF.

The chain employs TRBV7-7 and TRBJ2-5, with 10 bases aligning to TRBD1. Germline V gives CDR1 SSHAT, CDR2 FNYEAQ (reference sequence). CDR3 size: 14 residues. Trimming removed 5 bases from V and 5 bases from J; junction bases left unmatched: 5. Written as DNA, the CDR3 is TGTGCCAGCAGCCGAACGGGACAGGGGGAGACCCAGTACTTC. Protein product: CASSRTGQGETQYF.

The chain has TRBV7-9 and TRBJ2-2; D might be TRBD1 (6 bases). CDR1 and CDR2 from the germline V gene are SEHNR and FQNEAQ (reference sequence). The V end lost 6 bases, the J end lost 4 bases, and 12 bases lay between the germline ends. This CDR3 spans 14 amino acids. CDR3 loop: CASRRTGFTGELFF. Here the CDR3 DNA reads TGTGCCAGCAGACGTACAGGGTTCACCGGGGAGCTGTTTTTT.

V usage is TRBV12-3 or TRBV12-4 and J usage is TRBJ1-1; TRBD1 is a possible D gene (5 bases). Trimming pared 3 bases from V and 1 base from J, leaving 6 bases between. The CDR3 consists of 13 residues. Here the CDR3 reads CASSFQGNTEAFF. DNA of the CDR3: TGTGCCAGCAGTTTCCAGGGGAACACTGAAGCTTTCTTT.

On this clone: This sample includes further DNA sequences coding for the same CDR3. The chain is built from TRBV18 and TRBJ2-3; TRBD1 matches 11 bases. CDR3 length: 15 amino acids. V shed 3 bases and J 6 bases; nucleotides not matched to a gene: 5. Per germline, CDR1 KGHSH and CDR2 LQKENI. CDR3 nucleotide sequence: TGTGCCAGCTCACCTGGGACAGGGGGTAAGGATACGCAGTATTTT. Translation: CASSPGTGGKDTQYF. The full variable domain, with the rest looked up from reference TRBV18 and TRBJ2-3, is NAGVMQNPRHLVRRRGQEARLRCSPMKGHSHVYWYRQLPEEGLKFMVYLQKENIIDESGMPKERFSAEFPKEGPSILRIQQVVRGDSAAYFCASSPGTGGKDTQYFGPGTRLTVL.

V usage is TRBV5-1 and J usage is TRBJ2-1; TRBD2 agrees at 10 bases. The CDR3 loop spans 15 amino acids. Germline trimming cut 0 bases from V and 9 bases from J; bases unmatched to any gene: 6. Per the germline V gene, CDR1 is SGHRS and CDR2 is YFSETQ. The CDR3 is CASSLEASGGFEQFF. DNA of the CDR3: TGCGCCAGCAGCTTGGAGGCTAGCGGGGGTTTTGAGCAGTTCTTC.

The DNA for the CDR3 is TGCGCCAGCAGTCAAGATGGGGGGAGCAATGGCTACACCTTC. It yields the protein CASSQDGGSNGYTF. The rearrangement links TRBV23-1 to TRBJ1-2; D might be TRBD1 (5 bases). TRBV23-1 is flagged as an ORF with uncertain function. The V end lost 2 bases, the J end lost 6 bases, and 13 bases lay between the germline ends. This CDR3 comprises 14 residues.

J is TRBJ2-7 and V is TRBV28; possibly TRBD2 for D (6 bases). V dropped 5 bases and J dropped 2 bases, with 19 bases sitting between them. CDR1 MDHEN and CDR2 SYDVKM come from the germline V gene. The CDR3 loop spans 16 amino acids. As DNA, the CDR3 is TGTGCCAGCAGTCAAGACGGGGGTCCTAGGACCTACGAGCAGTACTTC. It yields the protein CASSQDGGPRTYEQYF. The full variable domain, with the rest looked up from reference TRBV28 and TRBJ2-7, is DVKVTQSSRYLVKRTGEKVFLECVQDMDHENMFWYRQDPGLGLRLIYFSYDVKMKEKGDIPEGYSVSREKKERFSLILESASTNQTSMYLCASSQDGGPRTYEQYFGPGTRLTVT.